These 30 T cell receptor beta chains were all obtained from the same sample, sequenced in a study of T-cell reconstitution after alpha-beta-depleted transplantation in children. Unique molecular identifiers were incorporated during preparation of the TCRbeta library. TCRdb passed the PCR reads through MiXCR, listing each CDR3 protein once. The sample has approximately 250,000 distinct CDR3 sequences, more than 20% seen once; the top ten hold roughly 2.5%. The specimen was PBMCs, collected before TCRalphabeta/CD19-depleted stem cell transplant. These receptors all come from a girl aged 2 to 10 with Fanconi anemia, due to receive a stem cell transplant.

The sample holds a few counts of this clonotype. V is TRBV29-1 and J is TRBJ1-2; 11 bases match TRBD1. The CDR3 has 15 residues. Germline V gives CDR1 SQVTM, CDR2 ANQGSEA. Trimming took 5 bases from V and 5 from J; bases not matched to a gene: 10. The CDR3 DNA reads TGCAGCGTTCCTGGACAGGGGGCGATTGAGTATGGCTACACCTTC. It encodes CSVPGQGAIEYGYTF.

The V and J genes are TRBV5-1 and TRBJ2-3; 11 nucleotides line up with TRBD1. The CDR3 runs 15 residues. The germline CDR1 and CDR2 sequences are SGHRS and YFSETQ. With V trimmed by 4 bases and J by 5 bases, 6 bases remained unmatched. This CDR3 reads CASSVGQGAGDTQYF. CDR3 bases: TGCGCCAGCAGCGTCGGACAGGGGGCGGGAGATACGCAGTATTTT.

This clonotype was seen ten or more times. The chain links TRBV7-2 to TRBJ2-3; D assignment may be TRBD1 or TRBD2 (6 bases each). Trimming pared 5 bases from V and 9 bases from J, leaving 21 bases between. The germline V gene encodes CDR1 SGHTA and CDR2 FQGNSA. The length of the CDR3 is 15 residues. CDR3 protein: CASSVTGGGSVTQYF. CDR3 nucleotide sequence: TGTGCCAGCAGCGTTACCGGGGGCGGGTCTGTGACGCAGTATTTT. Full variable domain (missing parts from reference TRBV7-2 and TRBJ2-3): GAGVSQSPSNKVTEKGKDVELRCDPISGHTALYWYRQSLGQGLEFLIYFQGNSAPDKSGLPSDRFSAERTGGSVSTLTIQRTQQEDSAVYLCASSVTGGGSVTQYFGPGTRLTVL.

This clonotype came up once. The chain links TRBV20-1 to TRBJ2-2; maybe TRBD2 (6 bases). CDR3 length: 15 amino acids. Trimming stripped 1 base from V and 6 bases from J, with 15 bases between. CDR1 is DFQATT and CDR2 is SNEGSKA in the germline V gene (reference sequence). CDR3 bases: TGCAGTGCTAGAGGGTTACGTGGGGAGGCCGGGGAGCTGTTTTTT. Amino acid sequence: CSARGLRGEAGELFF.

This clonotype was seen many times. DNA for the CDR3: TGCAGCGGTCGGCTTGGGGACACAGATACGCAGTATTTT. Translation gives CSGRLGDTDTQYF. This sequence joins TRBV29-1 and TRBJ2-3; D is unresolved. The V end lost 7 bases, the J end lost 2 bases, and 13 bases lay between the germline ends. The CDR3 is 13 amino acids. Germline V gene sequence: CDR1 SQVTM, CDR2 ANQGSEA.

The V call is TRBV7-6, the J call TRBJ2-7; D may correspond to TRBD1 or TRBD2 (5 bases each). Germline CDR1 is SGHVS and CDR2 is FNYEAQ. The CDR3 extends over 14 amino acids. Trimming left V 2 bases short and J 4 bases short, with 12 bases between. The CDR3 reads CASSLNRGGYEQYF. As DNA, the CDR3 is TGTGCCAGCAGCTTAAATAGGGGCGGGTACGAGCAGTACTTC.

Concerning this clonotype itself: A much larger clone sits a single nucleotide away, making a read error possible. The V call is TRBV6-5, the J call TRBJ1-1, with D maybe TRBD1 (5 bases). The CDR3 extends over 11 amino acids. Germline values: CDR1 MNHEY, CDR2 SVGAGI. CDR3 nucleotides: TGTGCCAGTCGGAGGGGCACTGGAGCTTTCTTT. Translated, it gives CASRRGTGAFF.

This clonotype has a count of ten or more. The V call is TRBV28, the J call TRBJ2-1; 9 bases fit TRBD2. The V gene's germline CDR1 is MDHEN and CDR2 SYDVKM. V lost 6 bases and J lost 7; bases outside the gene matches: 7. The CDR3 is 14 residues long. The CDR3 region is CASRGSGRGNEQFF. CDR3 sequence (DNA): TGTGCCAGCAGGGGTAGCGGGAGAGGGAATGAGCAGTTCTTC.

This clonotype was picked up a small number of times. V gene TRBV28 combines with J gene TRBJ2-4; 9 bases map to TRBD1. The CDR3 runs 17 residues. The germline V gene encodes CDR1 MDHEN and CDR2 SYDVKM. V was clipped by 7 bases and J by 1 base; unmatched bases: 11. In DNA, the CDR3 is TGTGCCAGCAACAGGGGGCAGTCCGACTGGGCCAAAAACATTCAGTACTTC. Protein product: CASNRGQSDWAKNIQYF.

This clonotype was counted at least ten times. The junction and the germline gene differ at one end; a read error may be behind it. J is TRBJ2-7 and V is TRBV6-6; the D gene could be TRBD1 or TRBD2 (5 bases each). Germline loops: CDR1 MNHNY, CDR2 SVGAGI (reference sequence). This CDR3 has 12 residues. The chain's CDR3 is CASSYSQSLGVF. The CDR3 DNA follows: TGTGCCAGCAGTTACTCCCAAAGCTTGGGGGTCTTC.

This clonotype turned up a few times. The chain links TRBV7-2 to TRBJ2-3; 8 bases are a match to TRBD2. Germline V gene sequence: CDR1 SGHTA, CDR2 FQGNSA. Germline trimming cut 5 bases from V and 2 bases from J; bases unmatched to any gene: 6. The CDR3 is 15 residues long. Written as DNA, the CDR3 is TGTGCCAGCAGCAAACTAGCGGAACACACAGATACGCAGTATTTT. Its protein product is CASSKLAEHTDTQYF. Full variable domain (remainder filled in from reference TRBV7-2 and TRBJ2-3): GAGVSQSPSNKVTEKGKDVELRCDPISGHTALYWYRQSLGQGLEFLIYFQGNSAPDKSGLPSDRFSAERTGGSVSTLTIQRTQQEDSAVYLCASSKLAEHTDTQYFGPGTRLTVL.

This clonotype was seen at least ten times. V and J are TRBV12-3 or TRBV12-4 and TRBJ1-5; no clear D gene. V dropped 6 bases and J dropped 5 bases, with 11 bases sitting between them. This CDR3 is built from 13 residues. The CDR3 DNA reads as TGTGCCAGCAGCCTGGTGGGGTATCAGCCCCAGCATTTT. It is translated as CASSLVGYQPQHF.

The chain links TRBV18 to TRBJ2-7, with a weak D call TRBD1 (6 bases). Germline V gives CDR1 KGHSH, CDR2 LQKENI. Trimming took 3 bases from V and 1 from J, leaving 13 bases between them. The CDR3 totals 15 residues. DNA for the CDR3: TGTGCCAGCTCACCCACCCGAACAGGGTCCTACGAGCAGTACTTC. It yields the protein CASSPTRTGSYEQYF.

This clonotype was picked up a small number of times. V gene TRBV28 combines with J gene TRBJ2-4, with D tentatively TRBD2 (6 bases). The CDR3 is 15 amino acids. V was cut by 0 bases and J by 1 base, with 7 bases left in between. The germline gives CDR1 MDHEN, CDR2 SYDVKM. The CDR3 DNA is TGTGCCAGCAGTTTATGGGACTATGCCAAAAACATTCAGTACTTC. This gives the protein CASSLWDYAKNIQYF.

V usage is TRBV27 and J usage is TRBJ2-1; tentatively, D is TRBD2 (6 bases). Germline V gives CDR1 MNHEY, CDR2 SMNVEV (reference sequence). The CDR3 runs 17 residues. V lost 6 bases, J lost 6 bases, and 24 bases lay in between. The CDR3 coding sequence is TGTGCCAGCAGCCCAAAAACCGTAATCGGAGGGTTCAATGAGCAGTTCTTC. Protein sequence: CASSPKTVIGGFNEQFF.

In this sample, this clonotype turned up many times. Compared with germline, one end of the junction differs, possibly owing to a read error. V usage is TRBV29-1 and J usage is TRBJ2-7; unclear D gene. This CDR3 contains 12 residues. Germline values: CDR1 SQVTM, CDR2 ANQGSEA. CDR3 amino acids: CSVEVPSGRLDF. DNA for the CDR3: TGCAGCGTTGAGGTCCCGTCTGGCAGGCTGGACTTC.

The chain joins TRBV30 to TRBJ2-7; 9 nucleotides agree with TRBD1. Trimming removed 4 bases from V and 0 bases from J; junction bases left unmatched: 1. Germline V gives CDR1 GTSNPN, CDR2 SVGIG (reference sequence). This CDR3 has 13 amino acids. The CDR3 is CAWKTGGSYEQYF. DNA of the CDR3: TGTGCCTGGAAGACAGGGGGCTCCTACGAGCAGTACTTC.

This clonotype has more than one count but fewer than ten. Its ends do not fully match the called genes, so a read error is possible. This rearrangement joins TRBV28 to TRBJ1-2; D not resolved. This CDR3 is built from 14 residues. Germline V lookup: CDR1 MDHEN, CDR2 SYDVKM. CDR3 nucleotides: TGTCCCAGCAGTTTATCAGCCCTGAACTATGGCTACACCTTC. As protein: CPSSLSALNYGYTF.

The chain employs TRBV6-2 or TRBV6-3 and TRBJ2-7; no firm D call. The CDR3 consists of 15 residues. Trimming removed 5 bases at V and 4 bases at J, with 18 bases between. Germline lookup yields CDR1 MNHEY and CDR2 SVGEGT. CDR3 DNA sequence: TGTGCCAGCAGTCTCGGGTCCTCGCCCAAATACGAGCAGTACTTC. It specifies CASSLGSSPKYEQYF.

This chain joins TRBV7-2 and TRBJ2-7; D remains unclear. The CDR3 totals 14 residues. Per germline, CDR1 SGHTA and CDR2 FQGNSA. V lost 1 base, J lost 0 bases, and 7 bases lay in between. The chain's CDR3 is CASSLGLSSYEQYF. As DNA, the CDR3 is TGTGCCAGCAGCTTAGGACTGAGCTCCTACGAGCAGTACTTC.

This clonotype was observed at least ten times. The J gene is TRBJ2-1, the V gene TRBV25-1, with 8 bases fitting TRBD1. This CDR3 has 15 amino acids. V trimming: 7 bases; J trimming: 9 bases; junction bases outside the gene matches: 14. Germline V gene lookup returns CDR1 MGHDK and CDR2 SYGVNS. The CDR3 DNA follows: TGTGCCAGCACCCGGACAGGGAAAAACTTAGGTGAGCAGTTCTTC. Protein: CASTRTGKNLGEQFF.

The rearrangement links TRBV20-1 to TRBJ2-1; 9 nucleotides align to TRBD2. Germline-derived CDR1 and CDR2 are DFQATT and SNEGSKA (reference sequence). Germline trimming cut 4 bases from V and 6 bases from J; bases unmatched to any gene: 4. CDR3 length: 13 amino acids. Here the CDR3 reads CSAKSGRSNEQFF. The CDR3, as DNA: TGCAGTGCTAAAAGCGGGAGGAGCAATGAGCAGTTCTTC.

This clonotype appeared a few times. V usage is TRBV6-4 and J usage is TRBJ1-1, with D possibly being TRBD1 (5 bases). This CDR3 contains 14 residues. Trimming pared 0 bases from V and 4 bases from J, leaving 9 bases between. Germline CDR1 and CDR2: MRHNA and SNTAGT. The CDR3 DNA follows: TGTGCCAGCAGTGACTCGGGCAGGGCCACTGAAGCTTTCTTT. Encoded protein: CASSDSGRATEAFF.

The chain couples TRBV19 to TRBJ1-1; D uncertain. The germline V gene has CDR1 LNHDA and CDR2 SQIVND (reference sequence). This CDR3 has 14 residues. The V gene lost 7 bases and the J gene lost 1 base, with 13 bases spanning the gap. The CDR3 loop is CASNWGSENTEAFF. In nucleotides, the CDR3 is TGTGCCAGTAATTGGGGATCGGAGAACACTGAAGCTTTCTTT.

This clonotype occurred many times. The J gene is TRBJ2-5, the V gene TRBV6-5; the D is unclear. Germline CDR1 and CDR2: MNHEY and SVGAGI. The CDR3 sequence is 14 residues long. Trimming took off 2 bases at V and 1 base at J, with 8 bases between the two ends. The CDR3 sequence is CASSYGLPQETQYF. The CDR3 DNA reads as TGTGCCAGCAGTTACGGGCTACCCCAAGAGACCCAGTACTTC.

In its sample, this clonotype was seen a few times. This rearrangement joins TRBV7-2 to TRBJ2-7; D gene unclear. This CDR3 region has 16 residues. From germline, CDR1 is SGHTA and CDR2 FQGNSA. The V end lost 1 base, the J end lost 6 bases, and 19 bases lay between the germline ends. CDR3 sequence reads: CASSLGPRLPPREQYF. CDR3 nucleotide sequence: TGTGCCAGCAGCTTAGGTCCCAGACTCCCCCCTCGCGAGCAGTACTTC.

This clonotype was found many times. V is TRBV20-1 and J is TRBJ2-5; D is ambiguous. From germline, CDR1 is DFQATT and CDR2 SNEGSKA (reference sequence). The CDR3 is 13 amino acids. Between the trimmed V and J ends, which lost 6 bases and 0 bases, there was a span of 11 bases. In DNA form, the CDR3 reads TGCAGTGCGCGCCGGCAGGACCAAGAGACCCAGTACTTC. Translated, it gives CSARRQDQETQYF.

In this sample, this clonotype turned up many times. V usage is TRBV28 and J usage is TRBJ2-7, with D uncertain. CDR1 MDHEN and CDR2 SYDVKM come from the germline V gene. The CDR3 spans 10 residues. V was pared by 8 bases and J by 4 bases, with 6 bases between. The CDR3 DNA follows: TGTGCCAGCGGTCGATACGAGCAGTACTTC. Translated: CASGRYEQYF.

This clonotype appeared a few times. This sequence joins TRBV29-1 and TRBJ2-1, with D maybe TRBD2 (6 bases). Germline V gene data show CDR1 as SQVTM and CDR2 as ANQGSEA. The length of the CDR3 is 14 residues. V was trimmed by 4 bases and J by 7 bases, leaving 17 bases between them. The chain's CDR3 is CSVAGDQYGNEQFF. CDR3 bases: TGCAGCGTTGCGGGGGACCAGTATGGAAATGAGCAGTTCTTC.

CDR3 sequence (DNA): TGCGCCAGCAGCAATTTCGACCAGGGCGAGCAGTACTTC. Translation gives CASSNFDQGEQYF. V is TRBV5-1 and J is TRBJ2-7, with a weak D call TRBD1 (5 bases). Germline CDR1 and CDR2: SGHRS and YFSETQ. The V gene lost 4 bases and the J gene lost 6 bases, with 14 bases spanning the gap. The CDR3 has 13 amino acids.